This entry concerns a single T cell receptor (beta chain). Its antigen is undetermined. Other DNA sequences of this sample code for an identical CDR3. The sample belongs to a study of radiation and T cells in renal cell carcinoma. Study outcomes and limitations: No pretreatment tumor biopsies were available for baseline clonotypes. In blood, top tumor clones expanded by 2 weeks, shrinking by 4.

The time point is: blood 2 weeks post-SBRT. Specified treatment: 15 Gy SBRT to primary tumor, nephrectomy 4 weeks later. Blood was sampled at baseline, 2 weeks and 4 weeks after SBRT. The CDR3 is made up of 13 amino acids. Per the germline V gene, CDR1 is SGDLS and CDR2 is YYNGEE. Trimming took 0 bases from V and 1 from J, leaving 3 bases between them. The method was immunoSEQ multiplex PCR; TCRdb's version includes in-frame clones alone and lacks a portion of them. The sample carries some 120,000 clones, around 89% recorded once. This chain uses TRBV9 with TRBJ2-3, with unresolved D. This clonotype was obtained from a woman in her seventies with renal cell carcinoma. The specimen comprised blood, sampled from a patient whose treatment included radiotherapy and nephrectomy. The CDR3 DNA reads as TGTGCCAGCAGCGTAGGCGGCACAGATACGCAGTATTTT. Translation: CASSVGGTDTQYF.